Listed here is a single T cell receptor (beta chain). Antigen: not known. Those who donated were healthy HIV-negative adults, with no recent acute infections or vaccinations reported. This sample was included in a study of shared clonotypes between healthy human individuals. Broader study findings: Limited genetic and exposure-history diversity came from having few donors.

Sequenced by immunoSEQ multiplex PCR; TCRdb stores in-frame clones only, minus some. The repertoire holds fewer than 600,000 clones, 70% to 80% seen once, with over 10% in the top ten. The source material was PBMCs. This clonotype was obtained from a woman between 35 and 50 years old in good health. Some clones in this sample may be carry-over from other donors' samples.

The CDR3: CSAGTDYGYTF. CDR3 DNA: TGCAGTGCAGGGACAGACTATGGCTACACCTTC. This chain connects TRBV20-1 to TRBJ1-2; TRBD1 matches 7 bases. The length of the CDR3 is 11 residues. Germline CDR1 DFQATT, CDR2 SNEGSKA (reference sequence). The trim removed 6 bases at V and 3 bases at J, leaving 1 base unmatched.